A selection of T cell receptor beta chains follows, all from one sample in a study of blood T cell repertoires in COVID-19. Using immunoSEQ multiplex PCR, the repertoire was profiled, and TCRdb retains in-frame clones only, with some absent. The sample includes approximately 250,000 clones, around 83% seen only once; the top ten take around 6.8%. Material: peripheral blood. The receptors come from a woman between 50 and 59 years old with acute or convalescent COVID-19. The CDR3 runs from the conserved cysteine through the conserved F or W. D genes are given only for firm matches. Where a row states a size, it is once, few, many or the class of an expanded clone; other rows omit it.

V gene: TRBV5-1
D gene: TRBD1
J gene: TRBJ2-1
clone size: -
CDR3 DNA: TGCGCCAGCGTGATGGGGACAGGTACCTACAATGAGCAGTTCTTC
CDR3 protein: CASVMGTGTYNEQFF

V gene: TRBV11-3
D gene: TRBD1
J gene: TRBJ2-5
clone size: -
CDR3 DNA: TGTGCCAGCAGCTTAGGGTCTGGGACAGCGAGAGAAGAGACCCAGTACTTC
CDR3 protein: CASSLGSGTAREETQYF

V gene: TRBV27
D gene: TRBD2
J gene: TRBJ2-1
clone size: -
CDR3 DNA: TGTGCCACCGGACTAGCGTCCGCAGAGCAGTTCTTC
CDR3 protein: CATGLASAEQFF

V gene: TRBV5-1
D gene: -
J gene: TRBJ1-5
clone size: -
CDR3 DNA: TGCGCCAGCAGCACCGACGGGAATCAGCCCCAGCATTTT
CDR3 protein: CASSTDGNQPQHF

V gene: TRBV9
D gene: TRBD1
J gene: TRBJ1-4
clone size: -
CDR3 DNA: TGTGCCAGCAGCCGTGGGACAGGGGATAATGAAAAACTGTTTTTT
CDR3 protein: CASSRGTGDNEKLFF

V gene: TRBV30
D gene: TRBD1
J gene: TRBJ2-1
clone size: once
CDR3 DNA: TGTGCCCACCTTAGGACAGGGTCGTACAATGAGCAGTTCTTC
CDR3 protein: CAHLRTGSYNEQFF

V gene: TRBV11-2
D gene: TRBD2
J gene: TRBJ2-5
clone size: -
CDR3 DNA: TGTGCCAGCAGCTTAGGGATAGCGGGGGGGACCGGGGAGACCCAGTACTTC
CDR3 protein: CASSLGIAGGTGETQYF

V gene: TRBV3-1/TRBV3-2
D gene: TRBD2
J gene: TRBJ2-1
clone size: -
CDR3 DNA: TGTGCCAGCAGCCTGACTAGCGGGAGGGCCGGGCATGAGCAGTTCTTC
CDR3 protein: CASSLTSGRAGHEQFF

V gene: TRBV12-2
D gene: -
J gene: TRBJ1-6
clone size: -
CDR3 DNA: TGTGCAAGTCGCGCACGGGACAGGGGGAATTCACCCCTCCACTTT
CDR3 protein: CASRARDRGNSPLHF

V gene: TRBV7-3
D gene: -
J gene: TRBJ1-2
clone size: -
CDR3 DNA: TGTGCCAGCAGCTTGAGAGGCGCGGGAAACGAAATCTCTGGCTACACCTTC
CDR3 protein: CASSLRGAGNEISGYTF

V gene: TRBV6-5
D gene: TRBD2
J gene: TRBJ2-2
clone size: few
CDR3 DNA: TGTGCCAGCAGTTACCGGGGGGAAACCGGGGAGCTGTTTTTT
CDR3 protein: CASSYRGETGELFF

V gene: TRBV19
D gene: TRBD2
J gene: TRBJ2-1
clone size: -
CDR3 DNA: TGTGCCAGTAGTCCTGTAGCGGGGTTTTCCTACAATGAGCAGTTCTTC
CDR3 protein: CASSPVAGFSYNEQFF

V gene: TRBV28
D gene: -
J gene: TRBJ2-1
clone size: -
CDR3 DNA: TGTGCCAGCAGTTTCATGTATGAGCAGTTCTTC
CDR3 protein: CASSFMYEQFF

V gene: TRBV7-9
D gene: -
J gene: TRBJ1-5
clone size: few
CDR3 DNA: TGTGCCAGCAGCCCAGGGACGCCGGGGGGCAATCAGCCCCAGCATTTT
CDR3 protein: CASSPGTPGGNQPQHF

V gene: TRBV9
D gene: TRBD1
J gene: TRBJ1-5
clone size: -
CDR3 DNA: TGTGCCAGCAGCTTGACAGGGGATGACAATCAGCCCCAGCATTTT
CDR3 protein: CASSLTGDDNQPQHF

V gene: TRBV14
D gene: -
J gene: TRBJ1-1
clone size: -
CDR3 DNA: TGTGCCAGCAGCAAAAAGGGTGGGGGCTCAAGCACTGAAGCTTTCTTT
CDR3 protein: CASSKKGGGSSTEAFF

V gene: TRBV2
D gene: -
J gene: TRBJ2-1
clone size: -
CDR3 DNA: TGTGCCAGCCGGGGCGGGAAAATTCTCTATGAGCAGTTCTTC
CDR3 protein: CASRGGKILYEQFF

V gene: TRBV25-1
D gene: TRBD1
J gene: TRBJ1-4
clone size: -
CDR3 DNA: TGTGCCAGCAGTCGAGGGGACAGGGACGAAAAACTGTTTTTT
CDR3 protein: CASSRGDRDEKLFF

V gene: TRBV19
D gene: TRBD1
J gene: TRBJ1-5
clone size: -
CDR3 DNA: TGTGCCAGTAGTATCGGACAGGCTAACAATCAGCCCCAGCATTTT
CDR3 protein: CASSIGQANNQPQHF

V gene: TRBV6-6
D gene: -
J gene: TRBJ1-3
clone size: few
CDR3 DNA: TGTGCCAGCAGCCAGTGGGCCGACTACGGAAACACCATATATTTT
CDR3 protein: CASSQWADYGNTIYF

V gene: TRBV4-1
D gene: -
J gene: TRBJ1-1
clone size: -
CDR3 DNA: TGCGCCAGCAGCCCCCTCGCAGAGGCACTAGGCCCTGAAGCTTTCTTT
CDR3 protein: CASSPLAEALGPEAFF

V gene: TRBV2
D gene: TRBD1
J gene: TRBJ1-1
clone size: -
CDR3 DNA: TGTGCCAGCAGACGAGACAGGGCCATGAACACTGAAGCTTTCTTT
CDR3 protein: CASRRDRAMNTEAFF

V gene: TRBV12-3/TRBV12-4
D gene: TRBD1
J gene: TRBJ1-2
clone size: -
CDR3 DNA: TGTGCCAGCAGTTCGACAGGGGATGGCGGCTACACCTTC
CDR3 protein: CASSSTGDGGYTF

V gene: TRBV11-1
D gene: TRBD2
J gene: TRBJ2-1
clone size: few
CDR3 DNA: TGTGCCAGCAGCCCGGGAGGCTCCTACAATGAGCAGTTCTTC
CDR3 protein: CASSPGGSYNEQFF

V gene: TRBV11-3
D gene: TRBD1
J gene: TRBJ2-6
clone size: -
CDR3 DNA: TGTGCCAGCAGCCCGGGACAGGGTCGCGCTGGGGCCAACGTCCTGACTTTC
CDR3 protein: CASSPGQGRAGANVLTF

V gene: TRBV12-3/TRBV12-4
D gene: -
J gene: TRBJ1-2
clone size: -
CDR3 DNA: TGTGCCAGCAGACTTAACTATGGCTACACCTTC
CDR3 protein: CASRLNYGYTF

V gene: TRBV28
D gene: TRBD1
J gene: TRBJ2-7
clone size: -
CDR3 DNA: TGTGCCAGCAGTGCGCCGGGACAGGGCCTCTACGAGCAGTACTTC
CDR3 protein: CASSAPGQGLYEQYF

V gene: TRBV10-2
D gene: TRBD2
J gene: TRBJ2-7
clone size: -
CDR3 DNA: TGCGCCAGCAGTGAGATGGGGACTAGCGGGAGGGAGCAGTACTTC
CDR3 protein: CASSEMGTSGREQYF

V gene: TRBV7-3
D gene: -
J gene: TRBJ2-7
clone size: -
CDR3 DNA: TGTGCCAGCAGCTTATACACTAGCCCCCACGAGCAGTACTTC
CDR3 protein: CASSLYTSPHEQYF

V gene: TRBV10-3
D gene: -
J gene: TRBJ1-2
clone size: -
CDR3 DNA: TGTGCCATCAGTGAGTCTCCCAGGTCTTATCGGGGGTCTAACTATGGCTACACCTTC
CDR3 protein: CAISESPRSYRGSNYGYTF

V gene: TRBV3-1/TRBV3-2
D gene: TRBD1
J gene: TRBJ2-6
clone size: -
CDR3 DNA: TGTGCCAGCAGTGACAGGGGTGGGGTCCTGACTTTC
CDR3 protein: CASSDRGGVLTF

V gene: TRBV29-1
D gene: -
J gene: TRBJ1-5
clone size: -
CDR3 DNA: TGCAGCGTCCGGACGGGATTCAATCAGCCCCAGCATTTT
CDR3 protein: CSVRTGFNQPQHF